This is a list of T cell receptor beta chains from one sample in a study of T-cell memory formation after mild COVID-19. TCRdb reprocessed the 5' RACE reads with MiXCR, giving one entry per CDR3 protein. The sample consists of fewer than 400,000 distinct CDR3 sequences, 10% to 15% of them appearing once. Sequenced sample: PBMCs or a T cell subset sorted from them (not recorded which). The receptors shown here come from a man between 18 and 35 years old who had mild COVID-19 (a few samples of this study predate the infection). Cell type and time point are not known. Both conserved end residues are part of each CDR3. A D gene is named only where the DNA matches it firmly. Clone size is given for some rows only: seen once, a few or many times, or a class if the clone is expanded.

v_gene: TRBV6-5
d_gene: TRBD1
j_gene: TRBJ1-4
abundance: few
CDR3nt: TGTGCCAGCAGTGCCGGACAGGGGTTATTTTTT
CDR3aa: CASSAGQGLFF

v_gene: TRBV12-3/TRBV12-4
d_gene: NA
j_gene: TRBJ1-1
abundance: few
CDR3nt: TGTGCCAGCAGTCCCCAGGGTCGGATCTCTGAAGCTTTCTTT
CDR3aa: CASSPQGRISEAFF

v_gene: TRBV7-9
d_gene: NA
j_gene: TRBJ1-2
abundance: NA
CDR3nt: TGTGCCAGCAGCTTCCTCCTGGGAGATGGCTACACCTTC
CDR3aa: CASSFLLGDGYTF

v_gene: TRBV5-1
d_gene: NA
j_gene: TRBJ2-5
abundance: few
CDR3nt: TGCGCCAGCAGCTTGTTGGGACAACTATCCCATTACTTC
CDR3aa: CASSLLGQLSHYF

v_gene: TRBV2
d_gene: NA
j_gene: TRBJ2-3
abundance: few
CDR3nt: TGTGCCGGACCCCCAGGCAGGGGCATTTCAACAGATACGCAGTATTTT
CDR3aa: CAGPPGRGISTDTQYF

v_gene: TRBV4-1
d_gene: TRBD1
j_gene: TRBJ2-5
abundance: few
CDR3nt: TGCGCCAGCAGCCAGACCCAGGGGGCGGCCCAAGAGACCCAGTACTTC
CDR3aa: CASSQTQGAAQETQYF

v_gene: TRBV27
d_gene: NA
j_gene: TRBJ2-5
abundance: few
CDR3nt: TGTGCCCCCCGGGGAGGTCAAGAGACCCAGTACTTC
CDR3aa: CAPRGGQETQYF

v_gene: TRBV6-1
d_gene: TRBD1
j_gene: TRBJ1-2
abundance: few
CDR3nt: TGTGCCAGCAGTGACGCCTCGACAGGGTATGGCTACACCTTC
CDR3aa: CASSDASTGYGYTF

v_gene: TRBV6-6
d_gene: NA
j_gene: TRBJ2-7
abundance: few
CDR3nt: TGTGCCAGCAGTTACCCAGCTTCCTACGAGCAGTACTTC
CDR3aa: CASSYPASYEQYF

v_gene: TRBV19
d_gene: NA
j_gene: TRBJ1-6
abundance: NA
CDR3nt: TGTGCCAGTATCCTTCGGGGCGACGGGAATTCACCCCTCCACTTT
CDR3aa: CASILRGDGNSPLHF

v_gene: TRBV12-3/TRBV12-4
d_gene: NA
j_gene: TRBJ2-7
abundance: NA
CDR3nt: TGTGCCAGCACATCGGCTTACGAGCAGTACTTC
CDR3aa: CASTSAYEQYF

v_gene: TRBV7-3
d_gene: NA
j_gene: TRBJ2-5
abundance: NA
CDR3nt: TGTGCCAGCAGCCCCCAGGGAAACATCCAAGAGACCCAGTACTTC
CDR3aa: CASSPQGNIQETQYF

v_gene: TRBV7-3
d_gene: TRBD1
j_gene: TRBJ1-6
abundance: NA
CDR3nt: TGTGCCAGCAGCTTAAAGGGACAGGGAGGCTCACCCCTCCACTTT
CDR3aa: CASSLKGQGGSPLHF

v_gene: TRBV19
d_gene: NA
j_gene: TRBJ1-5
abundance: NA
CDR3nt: TGTGCCAGTAGTATCCGGGACCAGCCCCAGCATTTT
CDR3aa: CASSIRDQPQHF

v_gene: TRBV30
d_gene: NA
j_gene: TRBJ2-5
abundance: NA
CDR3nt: TGTGCCTGGAATCGGGGGTTTGAGGAGACCCAGTACTTC
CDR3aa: CAWNRGFEETQYF

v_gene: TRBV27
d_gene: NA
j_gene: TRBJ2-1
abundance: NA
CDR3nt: TGTGCCAGCACCCCCAGGGGGGGGGGCCCCTACAATGAGCAGTTCTTC
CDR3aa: CASTPRGGGPYNEQFF

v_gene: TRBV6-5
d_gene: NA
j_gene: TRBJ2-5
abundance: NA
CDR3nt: TGTGCCAGCAGCACCGGACTACGGGCCGGTGAGACCCAGTACTTC
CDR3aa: CASSTGLRAGETQYF

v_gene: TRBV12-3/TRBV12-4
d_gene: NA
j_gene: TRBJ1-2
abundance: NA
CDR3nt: TGTGCCAGCAGTTTCGGGACTCGTGGCTACACCTTC
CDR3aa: CASSFGTRGYTF

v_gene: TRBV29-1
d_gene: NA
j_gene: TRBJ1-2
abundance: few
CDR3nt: TGCAGCGTACTGGACCATAACTATGGCTACACCTTC
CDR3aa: CSVLDHNYGYTF

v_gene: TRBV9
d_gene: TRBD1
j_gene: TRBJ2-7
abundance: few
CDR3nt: TGTGCCAGCAGCCCCCGGACAGGGGCAACCCACGAGCAGTACTTC
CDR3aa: CASSPRTGATHEQYF

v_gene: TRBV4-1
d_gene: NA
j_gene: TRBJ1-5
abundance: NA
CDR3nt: TGCGCCAGCAGCCACCGGGACATAAGCAATCAGCCCCAGCATTTT
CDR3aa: CASSHRDISNQPQHF

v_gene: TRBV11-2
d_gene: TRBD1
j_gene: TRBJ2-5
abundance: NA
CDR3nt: TGTGCCAGCAGGCAGGGGGCCCAAGAGACCCAGTACTTC
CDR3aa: CASRQGAQETQYF

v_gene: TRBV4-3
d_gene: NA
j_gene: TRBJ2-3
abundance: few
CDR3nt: TGCGCCAGCAGCCAAGGGCTACCGGGGACAGATACGCAGTATTTT
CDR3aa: CASSQGLPGTDTQYF

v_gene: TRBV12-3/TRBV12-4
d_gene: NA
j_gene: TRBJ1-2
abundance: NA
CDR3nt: TGTGCCAGCAGCATTACAGCCGCCTATGGCTACACCTTC
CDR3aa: CASSITAAYGYTF

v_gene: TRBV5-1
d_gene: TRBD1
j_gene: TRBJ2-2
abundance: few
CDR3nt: TGCGCCAGCAGCGCGGGACAGGTGGAGCTGTTTTTT
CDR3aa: CASSAGQVELFF

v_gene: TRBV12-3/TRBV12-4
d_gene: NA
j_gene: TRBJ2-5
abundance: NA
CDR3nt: TGTGCCAGCAGTTTGGGCAGGGCTAAAGAGACCCAGTACTTC
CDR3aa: CASSLGRAKETQYF

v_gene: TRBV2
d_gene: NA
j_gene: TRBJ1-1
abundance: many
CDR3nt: TGTGCCAGCAGTGAAGGGCAGGGGCCCTTGGACACTGAAGCTTTCTTT
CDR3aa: CASSEGQGPLDTEAFF